This TCR beta chain was observed in a study of OX40 agonist ivuxolimab in advanced cancers. General study results and limits: Antigen specificity remained undetermined for the expanded peripheral T cells.

The CDR3 sequence is 16 residues long. Germline V gene lookup returns CDR1 SGHTA and CDR2 FQGTGA. V shed 9 bases, J shed 5 bases, and the junction held 17 bases outside the gene matches. A remark on this clone: What it binds is unknown.

TCRdb keeps only in-frame clones here, not all; method: immunoSEQ multiplex PCR. The sample lists tens of thousands of clones, nearly 90% occurring once. This sample comprised CD4+ or CD8+ T cells sorted from blood, obtained in a trial of the OX40 agonist ivuxolimab. This TCR was recovered from an adult with an advanced solid tumor such as melanoma, head and neck, liver or kidney cancer. The chain recombines TRBV7-3 with TRBJ2-5, with 8 bases that match TRBD1. The CDR3 sequence: CASPQSGQETWETQYF. For the CDR3, the DNA is TGTGCCAGTCCGCAATCGGGACAGGAGACGTGGGAGACCCAGTACTTC. The variable domain in full, with the rest retrieved from reference TRBV7-3 and TRBJ2-5, is GAGVSQTPSNKVTEKGKYVELRCDPISGHTALYWYRQSLGQGPEFLIYFQGTGAADDSGLPNDRFFAVRPEGSVSTLKIQRTERGDSAVYLCASPQSGQETWETQYFGPGTRLLVL.